This TCR beta chain was recorded in a study of Graves' ophthalmopathy and Graves' hyperthyroidism. The CDR3 consists of 15 residues. The germline CDR1 and CDR2 sequences are MGHRA and YSYEKL. Trimming took 3 bases from V and 2 from J; bases not matched to a gene: 4. This clonotype was recorded many times. Investigators amplified TCR beta CDR3 regions from RNA transcripts. First-round RT-PCR with HTBI primers preceded a second-round multiplex PCR. TCRdb analysed the multiplex PCR reads with MiXCR anew, one entry per CDR3 protein. The sample has about 640,000 distinct CDR3 sequences, under 50% seen once.

The receptor comes from an adult man with Graves' ophthalmopathy. The rearrangement joins TRBV4-1 to TRBJ1-3, with 7 bases matching TRBD1. Sequenced: peripheral blood. This CDR3 reads CASSHARGTGNTIYF. Written as DNA, the CDR3 is TGCGCCAGCAGCCATGCCAGGGGGACTGGAAACACCATATATTTT.